Listed below are T cell receptor beta chains from one sample, sequenced in a study of T cell responses to AZD1222 COVID-19 vaccine. TCRdb's table, derived via immunoSEQ multiplex PCR, lists solely in-frame clones and lacks some. The table shows about 44,000 clones, with around three quarters occurring only once. The sequencing here drew on peripheral blood, taken on day 0 of AZD1222 vaccination. These receptors came from an adult in good health. CDR3s include the opening cysteine and the closing phenylalanine or tryptophan. Fields, in order: V gene, D gene, J gene, clone size, CDR3 DNA, CDR3 protein. D genes are given only for firm matches. The listing skips clone size in some rows; elsewhere it reads once, few, many or a size class.

v_call: TRBV6-2/TRBV6-3; d_call: .; j_call: TRBJ2-7; clone_size: .; cdr3_nt: TGTGCCAGCAGTAAGGGACCTGCCAGTCTCTACGAGCAGTACTTC; cdr3_aa: CASSKGPASLYEQYF
v_call: TRBV5-1; d_call: TRBD2; j_call: TRBJ2-3; clone_size: few; cdr3_nt: TGCGCCAGCACCCTGGCGGCCGGGGGGGTGGTAGATACGCAGTATTTT; cdr3_aa: CASTLAAGGVVDTQYF
v_call: TRBV4-2; d_call: TRBD2; j_call: TRBJ2-7; clone_size: .; cdr3_nt: TGTGCCAGCAGCCAGGGGGGGTATGAGCAGTACTTC; cdr3_aa: CASSQGGYEQYF
v_call: TRBV5-5; d_call: TRBD1; j_call: TRBJ2-3; clone_size: .; cdr3_nt: TGTGCCAGCAGCTTGGTCCAGGGGGCATTCACAGATACGCAGTATTTT; cdr3_aa: CASSLVQGAFTDTQYF
v_call: TRBV4-3; d_call: TRBD2; j_call: TRBJ2-7; clone_size: .; cdr3_nt: TGCGCCAGCAGCCACTCTCCGGGGGGCTCCTACGAGCAGTACTTC; cdr3_aa: CASSHSPGGSYEQYF
v_call: TRBV6-5; d_call: .; j_call: TRBJ1-6; clone_size: .; cdr3_nt: TGTGCCAGCAGTTACGGGGGATGGGACAATTCACCCCTCCACTTT; cdr3_aa: CASSYGGWDNSPLHF
v_call: TRBV24-1; d_call: .; j_call: TRBJ1-5; clone_size: .; cdr3_nt: TGTGCCACCAGTGATTCCCAGGGTCCGGTTGGGTCCCAGCATTTT; cdr3_aa: CATSDSQGPVGSQHF
v_call: TRBV9; d_call: .; j_call: TRBJ1-2; clone_size: .; cdr3_nt: TGTGCCAGCAGCGTAGACAGGACCCGGGGTGGCTACACCTTC; cdr3_aa: CASSVDRTRGGYTF
v_call: TRBV6-2/TRBV6-3; d_call: .; j_call: TRBJ1-5; clone_size: .; cdr3_nt: TGTGCCAGCAGTTACTTGGACGCGTCCCCGAAGGGTCAGCCCCAGCATTTT; cdr3_aa: CASSYLDASPKGQPQHF
v_call: TRBV7-9; d_call: TRBD1; j_call: TRBJ1-1; clone_size: .; cdr3_nt: TGTGCCAGCAGTTTAGCTCAGGGGGACACTGAAGCTTTCTTT; cdr3_aa: CASSLAQGDTEAFF
v_call: TRBV11-3; d_call: .; j_call: TRBJ1-1; clone_size: few; cdr3_nt: TGTGCCAGCAGCTCGGAGGGTGACACTGAAGCTTTCTTT; cdr3_aa: CASSSEGDTEAFF
v_call: TRBV6-1; d_call: .; j_call: TRBJ1-1; clone_size: few; cdr3_nt: TGTGCCAGCAGTGCCCCCCAGCTGAGCTTGAACACTGAAGCTTTCTTT; cdr3_aa: CASSAPQLSLNTEAFF
v_call: TRBV7-2; d_call: TRBD2; j_call: TRBJ2-7; clone_size: .; cdr3_nt: TGTGCCAGCAGCTACGGGACGGGGGGGACCGAGCAGTACTTC; cdr3_aa: CASSYGTGGTEQYF
v_call: TRBV2; d_call: .; j_call: TRBJ1-1; clone_size: .; cdr3_nt: TGTGCCAGCAGTGGGGGCCAGCGGTACACTGAAGCTTTCTTT; cdr3_aa: CASSGGQRYTEAFF
v_call: TRBV28; d_call: TRBD1; j_call: TRBJ2-3; clone_size: .; cdr3_nt: TGTGCCAGCAAGCCGGACAGGTTGTCCGATACGCAGTATTTT; cdr3_aa: CASKPDRLSDTQYF
v_call: TRBV6-2/TRBV6-3; d_call: .; j_call: TRBJ2-7; clone_size: .; cdr3_nt: TGTGCCAGCAGTTCTCTAGCTCGCGAGCAGTACTTC; cdr3_aa: CASSSLAREQYF
v_call: TRBV5-5; d_call: TRBD1; j_call: TRBJ2-5; clone_size: once; cdr3_nt: TGTGCCAGCAGCCGGACAGGGGTCTGGACCCAGTACTTC; cdr3_aa: CASSRTGVWTQYF
v_call: TRBV5-1; d_call: .; j_call: TRBJ2-5; clone_size: .; cdr3_nt: TGCGCCAGCAGCTTTGACATTTGGGAGACCCAGTACTTC; cdr3_aa: CASSFDIWETQYF
v_call: TRBV4-2; d_call: .; j_call: TRBJ2-3; clone_size: few; cdr3_nt: TGTGCCAGCAGCCAACTACAGGGTGGCGGCACAGATACGCAGTATTTT; cdr3_aa: CASSQLQGGGTDTQYF
v_call: TRBV14; d_call: .; j_call: TRBJ2-5; clone_size: few; cdr3_nt: TGTGCCAGCAGCCCTCAGGGGCCCCCCCTGGGCCAGTACTTC; cdr3_aa: CASSPQGPPLGQYF
v_call: TRBV5-6; d_call: .; j_call: TRBJ1-5; clone_size: .; cdr3_nt: TGTGCCAGCAGCCCTACCGAGGGAGCCCAGCATTTT; cdr3_aa: CASSPTEGAQHF
v_call: TRBV4-3; d_call: .; j_call: TRBJ1-6; clone_size: .; cdr3_nt: TGCGCCAGCAGCCAAGCAGTGAGCTCCTATAATTCACCCCTCCACTTT; cdr3_aa: CASSQAVSSYNSPLHF
v_call: TRBV19; d_call: TRBD1; j_call: TRBJ1-1; clone_size: .; cdr3_nt: TGTGCCAGTAGCCAAGCCCTGACAGGGTTCACTGAAGCTTTCTTT; cdr3_aa: CASSQALTGFTEAFF
v_call: TRBV9; d_call: .; j_call: TRBJ2-7; clone_size: .; cdr3_nt: TGTGCCAGCAGCGTAGCGGACACCTACGAGCAGTACTTC; cdr3_aa: CASSVADTYEQYF
v_call: TRBV11-3; d_call: .; j_call: TRBJ2-5; clone_size: once; cdr3_nt: TGTGCCAGCAGCAAAACAGGGGGAGGGTACGGTTACGGAGAGACCCAGTACTTC; cdr3_aa: CASSKTGGGYGYGETQYF
v_call: TRBV11-3; d_call: .; j_call: TRBJ2-5; clone_size: .; cdr3_nt: TGTGCCAGCAGCTTGATGGAGGGGGGCCGGGAGACCCAGTACTTC; cdr3_aa: CASSLMEGGRETQYF